This paragraph covers one T cell receptor beta chain sequence. PCR primers comprised 60 Vbeta and 13 Jbeta primers. The assay was immunoSEQ multiplex PCR, and TCRdb's table has in-frame clones only and misses some. Of about 120,000 clones listed, 77% are singletons. These data come from a study of cytomegalovirus exposure and HLA in healthy donors. The CDR3 covers 14 residues. The ends were cut back, 7 bases at V and 5 bases at J, with 18 bases in the middle. From germline, CDR1 is LNHDA and CDR2 SQIVND (reference sequence). The specimen sequenced was PBMCs. This sequence was found in a man aged 35-49 years in good health and CMV-seropositive. The J gene is TRBJ2-7, the V gene TRBV19, with a tentative D call TRBD2 (6 bases). CDR3 coding DNA: TGTGCCAGTACCCCGGGCAGGGCGGGAAACGAGCAGTACTTC. This codes for CASTPGRAGNEQYF. Drawing the rest from reference TRBV19 and TRBJ2-7, the complete variable domain is DGGITQSPKYLFRKEGQNVTLSCEQNLNHDAMYWYRQDPGQGLRLIYYSQIVNDFQKGDIAEGYSVSREKKESFPLTVTSAQKNPTAFYLCASTPGRAGNEQYFGPGTRLTVT.